This T cell receptor (beta chain) was retrieved from a study of T cells in Graves' hyperthyroidism and ophthalmopathy (dated by TCRdb to between 2017 and 2020). Broadly, across the study: Peripheral blood was collected at initial diagnosis, before any treatment. To identify TCR V-J signatures that set the groups apart, the researchers used a discovery cohort of 90 to 100 patients, made up of roughly 45 with Graves' ophthalmopathy and 57 with stable Graves' hyperthyroidism. An independent validation cohort of under 20 hyperthyroidism patients and 15 or so patients who later progressed to ophthalmopathy tested prospective prediction of ophthalmopathy. The roughly 91 discovery patients were randomly divided into training and test sets at a 7:3 ratio. The study also compared thyroid tissue and blood T-cell repertoires from about six Graves' hyperthyroidism patients. Following sampling, methimazole starting at 30 mg daily was given to hyperthyroidism patients, and high-dose intravenous methylprednisolone was given to ophthalmopathy patients. According to the paper, TCR Vbeta CDR3 sequencing was carried out on approximately 140 peripheral blood samples, which came from about 45 ophthalmopathy, 75 to 80 hyperthyroidism and roughly 17 progressor patients. General study outcomes and caveats: During validation, the model predicted progression to ophthalmopathy a median of about 6.3 months ahead of onset, with almost 71% sensitivity and 72.22% specificity. No statistical method was used to set the sample size in advance, and investigators knew the group allocation. A model built on a 13 V-J signature distinguished ophthalmopathy from stable hyperthyroidism, reaching 85% to 90% sensitivity and about 81% specificity in cross-validation and 80%/75% in testing. Most expanded thyroid clonotypes (frequency above 0.001) were also detected in blood, suggesting blood repertoires may reflect thyroid immune responses.

The TCR beta CDR3 regions were amplified from RNA transcripts. The TCR CDR3 was subjected to a first round of RT-PCR using the HTBI primer set and the Qiagen OneStep RT-PCR kit. Libraries were constructed in a second round of multiplex PCR, after which size selection and purification were carried out. Libraries were sequenced paired-end with 100 bp reads on an Illumina HiSeq2000. Turning to the authors' computational methods: SOAPnuke was used to process the raw data, throwing out any read that contained adapters or uncalled bases, had a mean Phred below 15, or lacked an exact constant-primer or identifier match. COPE v1.2.5 was used to merge the high-quality paired reads, and each unique nucleotide sequence was defined as a clonotype. MiTCR v1.1 was used to align clonotypes to the IMGT TRBV, TRBD and TRBJ reference segments. Only V-J combinations with frequency above 0.0001, covering about 99% of repertoires, were analysed. The TCS score was defined as the ratio of F50 (clonal expansion) to E x V (chaos), calculated using BLOSUM62-based TCRdist between CDR3 peptides within each V-J. Welch's t-statistics and random forest reduced 500 to 650 V-J features to around 14, which were used in a naive Bayes classifier (R e1071). TCRdb reworked the public reads: Q25 trimming with fastp, MiXCR clone assembly, productive beta chains retained. Here each entry gathers all rows of one CDR3 protein and keeps the most common genes and DNA. These V and J calls rely on TCRdb rather than the paper's analysis. For this sample there are some 550,000 distinct CDR3 sequences; around 15% appear just once. Together, the top ten hold roughly 3% of the sample.

V is clipped by 6 bases and J by 1 base, and the sequence between their germline boundaries is 10 bases long. The CDR3, cysteine through phenylalanine, is 12 amino acids long. Just the 36-base CDR3 DNA is kept, in frame starting at base 1. Via the germline V gene (reference sequence), CDR1 is DFQATT and CDR2 SNEGSKA. This clonotype was seen at least ten times. The antigen it recognizes is unknown. It has no much larger one-base neighbor in the sample; base qualities were not kept. In the ophthalmopathy patients, disease was moderately to severely active, with a Clinical Activity Score of 3 or more, a NOSPECS grade of 4 or more, and a duration of less than 3 months. Any patient with an uncontrolled infection, another autoimmune disease, pregnancy or lactation was excluded. Clinical symptoms, serum thyroxine and TRAb, thyroid ultrasound, and orbital computed tomography formed the basis for the diagnoses. Ficoll-Paque density gradient centrifugation was used to isolate PBMCs from around 10 ml of fresh peripheral blood. Total RNA was extracted using Trizol reagent, and RNA quality was assessed on an Agilent 2100 Bioanalyzer.

This receptor was obtained from a woman aged 40 to 50 with Graves' ophthalmopathy. Specimen: blood. This sequence uses TRBV20-1 and TRBJ2-7, with no confident D gene call. The nucleotide sequence is TGCAGTGCGGAGACGGTTTCCTACGAGCAGTACTTC. This yields the protein CSAETVSYEQYF.